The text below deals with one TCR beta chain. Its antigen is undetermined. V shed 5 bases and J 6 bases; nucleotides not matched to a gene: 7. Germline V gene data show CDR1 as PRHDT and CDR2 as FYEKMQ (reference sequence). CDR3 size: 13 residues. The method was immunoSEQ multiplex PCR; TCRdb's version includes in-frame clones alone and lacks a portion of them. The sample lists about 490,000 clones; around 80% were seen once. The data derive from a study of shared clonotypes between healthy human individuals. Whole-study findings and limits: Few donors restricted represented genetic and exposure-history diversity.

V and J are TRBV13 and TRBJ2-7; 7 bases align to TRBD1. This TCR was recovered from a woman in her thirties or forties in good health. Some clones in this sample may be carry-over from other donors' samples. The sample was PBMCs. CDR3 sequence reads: CASSTGTVVEQYF. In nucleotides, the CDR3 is TGTGCCAGCAGCACCGGGACAGTAGTCGAGCAGTACTTC.